This T cell receptor (beta chain) was profiled in a study of blood T cell repertoires in COVID-19. Study in general: PBMCs, B-cell-depleted T cells, or T cells provided the cDNA or gDNA that made up the material.

CDR1 and CDR2 from the germline V gene are SEHNR and FQNEAQ (reference sequence). The CDR3 runs 16 residues. V was shortened by 5 bases and J by 1 base, with 17 bases between the two germline ends. Per the study methods: Reference gene primer amplification gave estimated nucleated cell counts. Assay used: immunoSEQ multiplex PCR; TCRdb lists only in-frame clones, some missing. That table supplies the V and J calls and clone size; D and trimming were determined from the DNA. This sample has 400,000 to 550,000 clones, with more than 85% found just once. Specimen: peripheral blood. The chain employs TRBV7-9 and TRBJ1-1; D ambiguous. This sequence was found in a woman between 25 and 40 years old with acute or convalescent COVID-19. The CDR3 protein is CASSQSYGEANTEAFF. The DNA of the CDR3 is TGTGCCAGCAGCCAGAGTTACGGAGAGGCGAACACTGAAGCTTTCTTT.